Listed here are 3 T cell receptor beta chains from one sample, sequenced in a study of shared clonotypes between healthy human individuals. Generated by immunoSEQ multiplex PCR, the TCRdb table keeps only in-frame clones and is missing some. The sample shows roughly 200,000 clones, 65% to 80% of them seen only once. Specimen: memory CD4+ T cells sorted from blood. As for subset: CD45RA-negative fraction. The receptors stem from a man between 25 and 39 years old in good health.

The chain uses TRBV28 and TRBJ2-7; the D gene is possibly TRBD1 (6 bases). V was clipped by 4 bases and J by 6 bases, with 10 bases between them. CDR3 length: 12 residues. The germline V gene encodes CDR1 MDHEN and CDR2 SYDVKM. The CDR3 DNA reads TGTGCCAGCAGTTCAGGGGAGAGCGAGCAGTACTTC. As protein: CASSSGESEQYF.

V gene TRBV28 combines with J gene TRBJ2-7; 8 nucleotides align to TRBD2. CDR3 size: 15 residues. The trim removed 3 bases at V and 1 base at J, leaving 5 bases unmatched. Germline V lookup: CDR1 MDHEN, CDR2 SYDVKM. CDR3 sequence: CASSFRTSRSYEQYF. DNA of the CDR3: TGTGCCAGCAGTTTCCGGACTAGCAGATCCTACGAGCAGTACTTC.

In this sample, this clone turned up once. V gene TRBV10-3 combines with J gene TRBJ2-3; 8 bases agree with TRBD2. V trimming: 3 bases; J trimming: 2 bases; junction bases outside the gene matches: 4. The germline V gene has CDR1 ENHRY and CDR2 SYGVKD. This CDR3 is 15 amino acids long. The CDR3 nucleotides are TGTGCCATCAGTGAAGTGGGACTAGTCACAGATACGCAGTATTTT. Translation gives CAISEVGLVTDTQYF.